This T cell receptor (beta chain) is drawn from a study of cytomegalovirus exposure and HLA in healthy donors. The study's findings and limits: A later analysis reported that several of the most significant clusters appeared to be linked to common viral pathogens, among them Epstein-Barr virus. There were some V segments, including TRBV6-2 and TRBV6-3, excluded as indistinguishable. V- and J-gene trimming of TCR beta was linked (in a later analysis) to a missense DCLRE1C variant.

The PCR was carried out with 60 Vbeta primers and 13 Jbeta primers. Sequencing was performed with immunoSEQ multiplex PCR; in TCRdb, only in-frame clones are kept and a portion is missing. This sample has roughly 100,000 clones, with roughly 13% found just once. This clone was detected only a few times. Its matching antigen is unknown. V lost 4 bases to trimming and J lost 6 bases, with 19 bases between them. The germline gives CDR1 MNHEY, CDR2 SMNVEV (reference sequence). The CDR3 has 15 amino acids. The clonotype originates from a man in his forties or fifties in good health and CMV-seropositive. Sequences were obtained from PBMCs. The chain employs TRBV27 and TRBJ2-7, with D unresolved. In DNA, the CDR3 is TGTGCCAGCAGTTATTCAGGCGTTCCTGTCGGCGAGCAGTACTTC. This sequence encodes CASSYSGVPVGEQYF.